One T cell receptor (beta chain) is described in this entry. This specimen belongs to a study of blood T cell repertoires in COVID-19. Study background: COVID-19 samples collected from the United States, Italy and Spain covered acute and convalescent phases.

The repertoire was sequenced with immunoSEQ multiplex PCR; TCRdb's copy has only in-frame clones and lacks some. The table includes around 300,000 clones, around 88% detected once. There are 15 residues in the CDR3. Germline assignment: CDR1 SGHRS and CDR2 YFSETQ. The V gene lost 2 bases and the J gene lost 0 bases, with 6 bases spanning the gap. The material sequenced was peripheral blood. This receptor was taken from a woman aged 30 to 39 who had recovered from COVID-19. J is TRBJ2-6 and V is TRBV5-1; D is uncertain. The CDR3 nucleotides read TGCGCCAGCAGCTTAGCTGCCTCTGGGGCCAACGTCCTGACTTTC. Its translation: CASSLAASGANVLTF.